This record concerns one T cell receptor (beta chain) sequence. In germline, CDR1 is SGHAT, CDR2 FQNNGV. The J segment lost 9 bases and the V segment lost 4 bases, leaving 8 bases of the junction unmatched. The CDR3 covers 14 residues. The data derive from a study of Tregs in tolerant kidney transplant recipients. Libraries were prepared by immunoSEQ multiplex PCR; TCRdb keeps only in-frame clonotypes and omits some of them. The data hold about 94,000 clones, with 93% observed a single time. The sample consisted of CD4+ T cells from blood, taken before the transplant. The receptor was isolated from a human donor who received a combined kidney and bone marrow transplant. The rearrangement uses TRBV11-2 and TRBJ2-1; 8 bases are a match to TRBD1. CDR3 nucleotide sequence: TGTGCCAGCAGCTCCGGCCAGGGGGCTGGTGAGCAGTTCTTC. It yields the protein CASSSGQGAGEQFF.